This TCR beta chain appears in the sequencing data of a study of response to subunit inactivated influenza vaccine. TCRdb recomputed calls from the RT-PCR reads with MiXCR, one row per CDR3 protein. The sample lists about 500,000 distinct CDR3 sequences, 10% to 15% seen once, with about an eighth in the top ten. The sample holds many counts of this clonotype. Material: PBMCs from blood, obtained 45 days after vaccination. This TCR came from a man aged 50 to 59 who received an inactivated influenza vaccine.

CDR3 in DNA: TGTGCCAGCAGTTTAGGGGGATGGACTGAAGCTTTCTTT. This sequence encodes CASSLGGWTEAFF. The J gene is TRBJ1-1, the V gene TRBV12-3 or TRBV12-4, with D uncertain. The CDR3 consists of 13 residues. V lost 1 base and J 5 bases, leaving 8 bases between the germline ends.